Listed below are T cell receptor beta chains from one sample, sequenced in a study of blood T cell repertoires in COVID-19. Libraries were prepared by immunoSEQ multiplex PCR; TCRdb keeps only in-frame clonotypes and omits some of them. The sample holds 260,000 or so clones, around 90% seen once. Sequencing was performed on peripheral blood. These TCRs come from a man aged 18 to 30 with active or convalescent COVID-19. Both conserved end residues are part of each CDR3. The order of the fields is clone size, D gene, V gene, J gene, CDR3 protein, CDR3 DNA. A D gene is named only where the DNA matches it firmly. Some rows have no size entry. The others give once, few or many, or a class for an expanded clone.

-	-	TRBV20-1	TRBJ2-5	CSASPAPYQETQYF	TGCAGTGCTAGTCCCGCCCCCTATCAAGAGACCCAGTACTTC
-	TRBD1	TRBV18	TRBJ2-4	CASSPGLWVQGASKNIQYF	TGTGCCAGCTCACCAGGGTTATGGGTCCAGGGGGCCTCCAAAAACATTCAGTACTTC
-	TRBD2	TRBV7-2	TRBJ2-7	CASSLAASGGIYEQYF	TGTGCCAGCAGCTTAGCGGCTAGCGGGGGTATCTACGAGCAGTACTTC
-	TRBD1	TRBV9	TRBJ2-3	CASRANRGRPDTQYF	TGTGCCAGCAGAGCGAACAGGGGGCGCCCAGATACGCAGTATTTT
-	TRBD1	TRBV7-2	TRBJ1-4	CASRLDRINEKLFF	TGTGCCAGTAGATTGGACAGGATTAATGAAAAACTGTTTTTT
-	TRBD2	TRBV14	TRBJ2-7	CASSQVGGGPIYEQYF	TGTGCCAGCAGCCAAGTAGGCGGGGGGCCGATCTACGAGCAGTACTTC
once	-	TRBV25-1	TRBJ1-3	CASSGHFSISGNTIYF	TGTGCCAGCAGTGGGCACTTTAGCATCTCTGGAAACACCATATATTTT
-	-	TRBV4-3	TRBJ1-5	CASSQDWGGGQPQHF	TGCGCCAGCAGCCAAGATTGGGGGGGAGGTCAGCCCCAGCATTTT
-	TRBD1	TRBV14	TRBJ1-2	CASRATGGSGYTF	TGTGCCAGCAGAGCTACAGGGGGTAGTGGCTACACCTTC
-	TRBD2	TRBV6-2/TRBV6-3	TRBJ2-7	CASSYSGGGALEQYF	TGTGCCAGCAGTTACTCAGGCGGGGGGGCTCTCGAGCAGTACTTC
few	TRBD1	TRBV6-5	TRBJ1-3	CASGTGAGNTIYF	TGTGCCAGCGGGACAGGGGCTGGAAACACCATATATTTT
-	TRBD1	TRBV13	TRBJ1-2	CASSFQTGGDGYTF	TGTGCCAGCAGCTTCCAGACAGGGGGGGATGGCTACACCTTC
-	-	TRBV20-1	TRBJ2-7	CSASGGGEPYEQYF	TGCAGTGCTAGTGGAGGCGGGGAGCCCTACGAGCAGTACTTC
-	TRBD1	TRBV13	TRBJ1-1	CASSSKTGVGGNTEAFF	TGTGCCAGCAGCTCCAAAACAGGGGTTGGGGGGAACACTGAAGCTTTCTTT
-	-	TRBV10-2	TRBJ1-5	CASSKDTSNQPQHF	TGCGCCAGCAGTAAGGACACTAGCAATCAGCCCCAGCATTTT
-	-	TRBV7-8	TRBJ1-2	CASSLLGGTGYTF	TGTGCCAGCAGCTTACTCGGAGGGACCGGCTACACCTTC
-	TRBD2	TRBV7-9	TRBJ2-1	CASRRRVAGGPNEQFF	TGTGCCAGCAGACGCCGGGTAGCGGGGGGGCCTAATGAGCAGTTCTTC
-	TRBD2	TRBV29-1	TRBJ2-7	CSFRASGGNEQYF	TGCAGCTTCCGGGCTAGCGGGGGCAACGAGCAGTACTTC
-	-	TRBV6-5	TRBJ1-3	CASSKTTHGNTIYF	TGTGCCAGCAGCAAGACAACCCACGGAAACACCATATATTTT